A selection of T cell receptor beta chains follows, all from one sample in a study of OX40 agonist ivuxolimab in advanced cancers. Only in-frame clones appear in the TCRdb table, and some are missing; sequencing was by immunoSEQ multiplex PCR. Found here are about 86,000 clones, around 90% of them singletons; the top ten hold roughly 1.4%. This specimen consisted of CD4+ or CD8+ T cells sorted from blood, obtained in a trial of the OX40 agonist ivuxolimab. Receptor source: an adult with an advanced solid tumor such as melanoma, head and neck, liver or kidney cancer. The CDR3 runs from the conserved cysteine through the conserved F or W. Fields, in order: V gene, CDR3 protein.

V: TRBV4-1; CDR3: CASSQDGLWEEQFF
V: TRBV5-4; CDR3: CASSLGTGGSGNTIYF
V: TRBV9; CDR3: CASSVRAGRNSGANVLTF
V: TRBV5-4; CDR3: CASSRFKQGGPVEQFF
V: TRBV19; CDR3: CASGLAGSGSGTQYF
V: TRBV5-1; CDR3: CASSFDPTGELFF
V: TRBV28; CDR3: CATNSPSSGANVLTF
V: TRBV28; CDR3: CASSSPSDFWREFSTGELFF
V: TRBV5-8; CDR3: CASSPVPTEPNQPQHF
V: TRBV29-1; CDR3: CSVAPGRGYTF
V: TRBV7-3; CDR3: CASSPFNGDRTGANVLTF
V: TRBV5-1; CDR3: CASSLERRADEQYF
V: TRBV7-8; CDR3: CASSPELLLKDNEQFF
V: TRBV19; CDR3: CASSRDGFAEAFF
V: TRBV5-1; CDR3: CASSLAGMTRSFGYTF
V: TRBV7-9; CDR3: CASSLQRRLYGYTF
V: TRBV19; CDR3: CASSSRVEDGYTF
V: TRBV4-3; CDR3: CASSQGFGGDQPQHF
V: TRBV28; CDR3: CASSLTVSSTDTQYF
V: TRBV29-1; CDR3: CSVGGFGTQYF
V: TRBV19; CDR3: CASSIARLNQPQHF
V: TRBV6-4; CDR3: CASRYRDKASPLHF
V: TRBV5-1; CDR3: CASSPGTGLVAFF
V: TRBV6-5; CDR3: CASSEGYGYTF
V: TRBV6-5; CDR3: CASSYSQEKNSPLHF
V: TRBV5-3; CDR3: CARSLRDSYEQYF
V: TRBV12-5; CDR3: CASGTALTGGMNTEAFF
V: TRBV7-3; CDR3: CASSFGGAGSPLHF
V: TRBV29-1; CDR3: CSAGLAGGGEQFF
V: TRBV11-3; CDR3: CASSPGTQETQYF
V: TRBV11-2; CDR3: CASSLDIFGTGELFF
V: TRBV7-6; CDR3: CASSLEENTEAFF
V: TRBV30; CDR3: CAWSVQGNEQFF
V: TRBV20-1; CDR3: CSAPRVGEQYF
V: TRBV2; CDR3: CASKGSFTDTQYF
V: TRBV11-3; CDR3: CASSLDGDYRHSYNEQFF
V: TRBV30; CDR3: CAWSSKGGRNTEAFF
V: TRBV5-5; CDR3: CASSLWTSGGLNEQFF
V: TRBV6-6; CDR3: CASSLLGGEQFF
V: TRBV15; CDR3: CATSSGQGYNEQFF
V: TRBV28; CDR3: CASSSTGTASTNYGYTF
V: TRBV28; CDR3: CASRRTLGGEKLFF
V: TRBV10-3; CDR3: CAISDDRQGGREKLFF
V: TRBV5-5; CDR3: CASSRGTGEFRGETQYF
V: TRBV7-3; CDR3: CASSSSGELFF
V: TRBV6-5; CDR3: CASSFPGGNSNQPQHF
V: TRBV7-7; CDR3: CASSLRTGTDVTQYF
V: TRBV6-5; CDR3: CASGQGADGYTF
V: TRBV6-5; CDR3: CASSYREGTEAFF
V: TRBV4-3; CDR3: CASSQRGKGGGRHEQYF
V: TRBV11-1; CDR3: CASSLDRELAGYTF
V: TRBV6-5; CDR3: CASSYSRDRARETQYF
V: TRBV5-1; CDR3: CASSFGSVNTEAFF
V: TRBV30; CDR3: CAWRTPSQGADYGYTF
V: TRBV10-3; CDR3: CAISGGTGGTYNEQFF
V: TRBV27; CDR3: CASSSRTGSYEQYF
V: TRBV19; CDR3: CASSSWTGGKNTIYF
V: TRBV4-3; CDR3: CASSQDLGGGTDTQYF
V: TRBV28; CDR3: CASSLTGAKTQYF
V: TRBV4-2; CDR3: CASSQDPAGGTQYF